This entry lists 20 T cell receptor beta chains sequenced from one sample in a study of T cells of healthy individuals. TCRdb fed the 5' RACE reads into MiXCR, producing one record per CDR3 protein. The sample holds about 40,000 distinct CDR3 sequences; about 4.5% are singletons and the top ten take around 9.6%. The receptors here all came from a human donor in good health.

The chain links TRBV27 to TRBJ1-6; perhaps TRBD1 as D (5 bases). Germline CDR1 and CDR2: MNHEY and SMNVEV (reference sequence). The CDR3 covers 15 residues. V dropped 2 bases and J dropped 10 bases, with 15 bases sitting between them. The DNA of the CDR3 is TGTGCCAGCAGTTTAAGAGCAGGGACGGGATCACCCCTCCACTTT. Its translation: CASSLRAGTGSPLHF.

At least ten counts were recorded for this clonotype. The CDR3 here is CASSQGIAGNTGELFF. CDR3 in DNA: TGTGCCAGCAGCCAAGGAATAGCGGGGAACACCGGGGAGCTGTTTTTT. The V call is TRBV3-1, the J call TRBJ2-2, with TRBD2 identical over 7 bases. After removal of 1 base from V and 1 base from J, the junction contained 3 bases not matched to a gene. The CDR3 runs 16 residues. Germline loops: CDR1 LGHDT, CDR2 YNNKEL (reference sequence).

This clonotype was seen ten or more times. The chain recombines TRBV29-1 with TRBJ1-1; perhaps TRBD1 as D (6 bases). This CDR3 comprises 15 residues. Germline values: CDR1 SQVTM, CDR2 ANQGSEA. V shed 3 bases and J shed 4 bases, with 18 bases lying between them. The CDR3 loop reads CSVDPQGRGATEAFF. For the CDR3, the DNA is TGCAGCGTTGACCCCCAGGGGCGGGGGGCCACTGAAGCTTTCTTT. The whole variable domain, filled in from reference TRBV29-1 and TRBJ1-1, reads SAVISQKPSRDICQRGTSLTIQCQVDSQVTMMFWYRQQPGQSLTLIATANQGSEATYESGFVIDKFPISRPNLTFSTLTVSNMSPEDSSIYLCSVDPQGRGATEAFFGQGTRLTVV.

The sample holds many counts of this clonotype. The rearrangement uses TRBV28 and TRBJ2-1; 7 nucleotides align to TRBD1. Germline V lookup: CDR1 MDHEN, CDR2 SYDVKM. V trimming: 2 bases; J trimming: 5 bases; junction bases outside the gene matches: 12. The CDR3 contains 17 residues. The CDR3 sequence: CASSLQSRGGRNNEQFF. Here the CDR3 DNA reads TGTGCCAGCAGTTTACAGAGTAGAGGGGGCCGTAACAATGAGCAGTTCTTC.

This clonotype was picked up many times. As DNA, the CDR3 is TGCGCCAGCAGGGGGGACCATGCCGCGGAACAGTTCTTC. This encodes CASRGDHAAEQFF. The chain carries TRBV10-2 and TRBJ2-1; D may match TRBD1 or TRBD2 (5 bases each). The germline gives CDR1 WSHSY, CDR2 SAAADI. The CDR3 covers 13 residues. Trimming removed 6 bases from V and 13 bases from J, with 19 bases in between.

This clonotype was seen more than once but under ten times. The chain uses TRBV25-1 and TRBJ2-6; the D gene is possibly TRBD2 (5 bases). CDR1 MGHDK and CDR2 SYGVNS come from the germline V gene. V lost 2 bases to trimming and J lost 2 bases, with 13 bases between them. The CDR3 extends over 17 amino acids. The CDR3 region is CASSENRGVAGANVLTF. CDR3 in DNA: TGTGCCAGCAGTGAAAACCGGGGAGTAGCTGGGGCCAACGTCCTGACTTTC.

This clonotype occurred many times. J is TRBJ1-1 and V is TRBV5-6; D is unresolved. This CDR3 region has 13 residues. The germline V and J ends were trimmed by 6 bases and 3 bases, with 12 bases remaining between them. Germline loops: CDR1 SGHDT, CDR2 YYEEEE. The CDR3 sequence is CASTLRTYTEAFF. The CDR3 bases are TGTGCCAGCACTCTAAGGACTTACACTGAAGCTTTCTTT.

This clonotype was seen at least ten times. The CDR3 DNA is TGCAGCGTTCTTGGGGAAAGTCACTCCTACGAGCAGTACTTC. As protein: CSVLGESHSYEQYF. This chain links TRBV29-1 with TRBJ2-7; D is undetermined. The germline V gene has CDR1 SQVTM and CDR2 ANQGSEA. This CDR3 comprises 14 residues. The V gene lost 5 bases and the J gene lost 0 bases, with 14 bases spanning the gap.

There are many counts of this clonotype. The CDR3 nucleotides read TGCAGCGTTGAACAGGCCGGGACAGGGTCGAGTGGCTACACCTTC. Its translation is CSVEQAGTGSSGYTF. The chain uses TRBV29-1 and TRBJ1-2, with TRBD1 identical over 9 bases. The J segment lost 7 bases and the V segment lost 2 bases, leaving 11 bases of the junction unmatched. The length of the CDR3 is 15 residues. Germline CDR1 SQVTM, CDR2 ANQGSEA.

This clonotype was picked up many times. The DNA of the CDR3 is TGCGCCAGCAGCTTGGTCCCCCGCTACGAGCAGTACTTC. Its protein product is CASSLVPRYEQYF. The rearrangement links TRBV5-1 to TRBJ2-7; D remains ambiguous. The CDR3 runs 13 residues. CDR1 SGHRS and CDR2 YFSETQ come from the germline V gene. V lost 0 bases and J 3 bases, leaving 7 bases between the germline ends. Supplemented by reference TRBV5-1 and TRBJ2-7, the full variable domain reads KAGVTQTPRYLIKTRGQQVTLSCSPISGHRSVSWYQQTPGQGLQFLFEYFSETQRNKGNFPGRFSGRQFSNSRSEMNVSTLELGDSALYLCASSLVPRYEQYFGPGTRLTVT.

This clonotype was seen a few times. This chain links TRBV5-1 with TRBJ2-3, with 10 bases identical to TRBD2. CDR1 is SGHRS, CDR2 YFSETQ, per germline. After removal of 0 bases from V and 5 bases from J, the junction contained 6 bases not matched to a gene. The CDR3 has 16 amino acids. CDR3 DNA: TGCGCCAGCAGCTTGGATCTAGCGGGAGTGGGAGATACGCAGTATTTT. It translates to CASSLDLAGVGDTQYF.

In this sample, this clonotype turned up many times. The V and J genes are TRBV6-5 and TRBJ2-2, with D unresolved. Trimming cost V 6 bases and J 7 bases, with 12 bases left between them. Germline loops: CDR1 MNHEY, CDR2 SVGAGI. The CDR3 totals 13 residues. The CDR3 coding sequence is TGTGCCAGCAGCTCCACCCCGCGCGGGGAGCTGTTTTTT. Translation gives CASSSTPRGELFF.

This clonotype has ten or more counts. V is TRBV18 and J is TRBJ2-7; D is perhaps TRBD2 (6 bases). The germline CDR1 and CDR2 sequences are KGHSH and LQKENI. The CDR3 runs 13 residues. The V and J ends lost 8 bases and 0 bases respectively, with 11 bases between them. As DNA, the CDR3 is TGTGCCAGCAGCCCCGGGAGCTCCTACGAGCAGTACTTC. Amino acids: CASSPGSSYEQYF.

In its sample, this clonotype was seen many times. The chain recombines TRBV7-2 with TRBJ1-1; maybe TRBD1 (5 bases). Germline CDR1 and CDR2: SGHTA and FQGNSA. Between the trimmed V and J ends, which lost 1 base and 0 bases, there was a span of 9 bases. There are 15 residues in the CDR3. CDR3 nucleotide sequence: TGTGCCAGCAGCTTAGTCGTCAGGGTGAACACTGAAGCTTTCTTT. This encodes CASSLVVRVNTEAFF.

V gene TRBV3-1 combines with J gene TRBJ2-2; D ambiguous. Deletions cut 0 bases from V and 1 base from J, with 6 bases between. The CDR3 has 15 amino acids. Germline V gene lookup returns CDR1 LGHDT and CDR2 YNNKEL (reference sequence). The CDR3, as DNA: TGTGCCAGCAGCCAAGATTGGGGGAACACCGGGGAGCTGTTTTTT. Translating it yields CASSQDWGNTGELFF.

There are a few counts of this clonotype. J is TRBJ1-1 and V is TRBV29-1; weak D call: TRBD1 (5 bases). The V end lost 3 bases, the J end lost 3 bases, and 11 bases lay between the germline ends. Germline CDR1 SQVTM, CDR2 ANQGSEA. The CDR3 runs to 13 residues. CDR3 region: CSVDSGTYTEAFF. CDR3 bases: TGCAGCGTTGACTCCGGGACGTACACTGAAGCTTTCTTT.

A few counts support this clonotype. The rearrangement uses TRBV7-6 and TRBJ2-5; possibly TRBD2 for D (7 bases). The CDR3 contains 14 residues. V was shortened by 4 bases and J by 5 bases, with 14 bases between the two germline ends. Looked up from germline, CDR1 is SGHVS and CDR2 is FNYEAQ. In DNA, the CDR3 is TGTGCCAGCAGCTGGGGGGGCGATAGGGAGACCCAGTACTTC. The encoded protein is CASSWGGDRETQYF.

In this sample, this clonotype turned up many times. The J gene is TRBJ1-4, the V gene TRBV20-1; D gene unclear. CDR1 is DFQATT, CDR2 SNEGSKA, per germline (reference sequence). V was clipped by 6 bases and J by 8 bases, with 13 bases between them. CDR3 length: 12 amino acids. CDR3 DNA sequence: TGCAGTGCGATGGGGAACAACGAAAAACTGTTTTTT. It is translated as CSAMGNNEKLFF.

This clonotype was found many times. J is TRBJ2-7 and V is TRBV20-1; 10 nucleotides match TRBD2. The germline gives CDR1 DFQATT, CDR2 SNEGSKA (reference sequence). This CDR3 is 16 amino acids long. V was pared by 2 bases and J by 3 bases, with 10 bases of the junction left unmatched. The CDR3 reads CSARHHLGLASYEQYF. CDR3 sequence (DNA): TGCAGTGCTAGACACCACTTGGGACTAGCGAGCTACGAGCAGTACTTC.

Ten or more counts support this clonotype. The chain links TRBV27 to TRBJ1-5; D unresolved. V lost 5 bases and J lost 3, with 11 bases in between. CDR1 is MNHEY, CDR2 SMNVEV, per germline (reference sequence). The CDR3 totals 14 residues. The CDR3: CASSPIMDNQPQHF. CDR3 bases: TGTGCCAGCAGTCCTATAATGGACAATCAGCCCCAGCATTTT.